One sample yielded the 10 T cell receptor beta chains listed below, sequenced in a study of blood T cell repertoires in COVID-19. Libraries were prepared by immunoSEQ multiplex PCR; TCRdb keeps only in-frame clonotypes and omits some of them. The profile shows nearly 100,000 clones, about four fifths of them singletons. Sequencing was performed on peripheral blood. Receptors originate from a woman aged 55-69 years with acute or convalescent COVID-19.

This clone was detected once. The chain couples TRBV5-1 to TRBJ1-1; D perhaps matches TRBD1 (5 bases). Deletions cut 3 bases from V and 0 bases from J, with 12 bases between. The CDR3 contains 15 residues. The germline gives CDR1 SGHRS, CDR2 YFSETQ. The CDR3 bases are TGCGCCAGCAGCTCCGCGGGGGGGATGAACACTGAAGCTTTCTTT. It codes for CASSSAGGMNTEAFF.

This clone was picked up one time. The chain uses TRBV21-1 and TRBJ2-1; TRBD1 reflects the table's D call only, with no check against the DNA. TRBV21-1 is designated a pseudogene. The CDR3 consists of 13 residues. CDR3 in amino acids: CPEGTGSYNEQFF. The CDR3 DNA sequence: TGTCCGGAGGGGACAGGCTCCTACAATGAGCAGTTCTTC.

The rearrangement joins TRBV19 to TRBJ2-3, with D hard to call. The CDR3 has 17 amino acids. With 3 bases removed from V and 0 bases from J, the gap between germline ends came to 16 bases. CDR1 is LNHDA and CDR2 is SQIVND in the germline V gene (reference sequence). CDR3 in DNA: TGTGCCAGTAGTATTCGCCCCCACCGAACTAGCACAGATACGCAGTATTTT. Its translation: CASSIRPHRTSTDTQYF.

This clone appeared a single time. The J gene is TRBJ1-6, the V gene TRBV6-5, with 8 bases fitting TRBD1. The CDR3 contains 15 residues. V shed 0 bases, J shed 9 bases, and the junction held 4 bases outside the gene matches. Germline V gene data show CDR1 as MNHEY and CDR2 as SVGAGI. The CDR3 sequence is CASSYSGQGGSPLHF. The CDR3 bases are TGTGCCAGCAGTTACTCCGGACAGGGCGGTTCACCCCTCCACTTT.

This rearrangement joins TRBV12-5 to TRBJ1-5; TRBD1 aligns across 8 bases. The V gene's germline CDR1 is LGHNT and CDR2 FRNRAP. The length of the CDR3 is 13 residues. After removal of 6 bases from V and 2 bases from J, the junction contained 0 bases not matched to a gene. CDR3 sequence: CASGTGGNQPQHF. The CDR3 nucleotides read TGTGCTAGTGGGACAGGGGGCAATCAGCCCCAGCATTTT. The full variable domain, in which reference TRBV12-5 and TRBJ1-5 provide the parts outside the CDR3, is DARVTQTPRHKVTEMGQEVTMRCQPILGHNTVFWYRQTMMQGLELLAYFRNRAPLDDSGMPKDRFSAEMPDATLATLKIQPSEPRDSAVYFCASGTGGNQPQHFGDGTRLSIL.

This chain links TRBV28 with TRBJ2-7; D is possibly TRBD1 (6 bases). CDR3 length: 14 residues. Germline lookup yields CDR1 MDHEN and CDR2 SYDVKM. With 8 bases removed from V and 0 bases from J, the gap between germline ends came to 14 bases. The CDR3 DNA sequence: TGTGCCAGCCTTAGTCCGACAGGCTCCTACGAGCAGTACTTC. Protein sequence: CASLSPTGSYEQYF.

In its sample, this clone was seen a few times. V and J are TRBV3-1 (or the pseudogene TRBV3-2) and TRBJ2-5; D gene unclear. Germline CDR1 is LGHDT and CDR2 is YNNKEL (reference sequence). The CDR3 runs 12 residues. Trimming cost V 7 bases and J 2 bases, with 8 bases left between them. This chain's CDR3 is CASIGQQETQYF. The DNA for the CDR3 is TGTGCCAGCATTGGGCAGCAAGAGACCCAGTACTTC.

The chain carries TRBV2 and TRBJ1-5; D is ambiguous. Looked up from germline, CDR1 is SNHLY and CDR2 is FYNNEI. With 5 bases removed from V and 6 bases from J, the gap between germline ends came to 11 bases. CDR3 size: 13 residues. The CDR3 loop reads CASSTRSGQPQHF. As DNA, the CDR3 is TGTGCCAGCAGTACAAGAAGTGGTCAGCCCCAGCATTTT.

The V and J genes are TRBV5-6 and TRBJ1-2; D is unclear. Germline V lookup: CDR1 SGHDT, CDR2 YYEEEE. Trimming left V 4 bases short and J 2 bases short, with 15 bases between. The CDR3 is made up of 15 amino acids. CDR3 bases: TGTGCCAGCAGCGGATCTGCACAGTCGAACTATGGCTACACCTTC. Its translation is CASSGSAQSNYGYTF.

The V and J genes are TRBV30 and TRBJ1-4; D gene uncertain. Per germline, CDR1 GTSNPN and CDR2 SVGIG (reference sequence). The CDR3 covers 12 residues. V lost 5 bases, J lost 8 bases, and 12 bases lay in between. CDR3 sequence (DNA): TGTGCCTGGGGCCCCCCGCGGGAAAAACTGTTTTTT. Amino acids: CAWGPPREKLFF. Supplemented by reference TRBV30 and TRBJ1-4, the full variable domain reads SQTIHQWPATLVQPVGSPLSLECTVEGTSNPNLYWYRQAAGRGLQLLFYSVGIGQISSEVPQNLSASRPQDRQFILSSKKLLLSDSGFYLCAWGPPREKLFFGSGTQLSVL.